This T cell receptor (beta chain) was sequenced for a study of T cell changes during pregnancy in multiple sclerosis. Germline CDR1 reads SSHAT; CDR2 reads FNYEAQ (reference sequence). J was trimmed by 14 bases and V by 6 bases; bases with no gene match: 13. The CDR3 has 15 residues. Only in-frame clones appear in the TCRdb table, and some are missing; sequencing was by immunoSEQ multiplex PCR. The table records 50,000 or so clones, around 93% of them present only once. Sequenced material: CD8+ T cells from peripheral blood mononuclear cells, taken after pregnancy. The chain joins TRBV7-7 to TRBJ2-3; TRBD2 aligns across 14 bases. This receptor was taken from a female donor with multiple sclerosis, enrolled in a pregnancy study. CDR3: CASSSGTSGGDERYF. In DNA form, the CDR3 reads TGTGCCAGCAGTTCCGGGACTAGCGGGGGAGACGAAAGGTATTTT. The full variable domain, its missing parts supplied by reference TRBV7-7 and TRBJ2-3, is GAGVSQSPRYKVTKRGQDVTLRCDPISSHATLYWYQQALGQGPEFLTYFNYEAQPDKSGLPSDRFSAERPEGSISTLTIQRTEQRDSAMYRCASSSGTSGGDERYFGPGTRLTVL.